What follows are 22 T cell receptor beta chains derived from one specimen sequenced in a study of blood T cell repertoires in COVID-19. The method was immunoSEQ multiplex PCR; TCRdb's version includes in-frame clones alone and lacks a portion of them. The table shows about 44,000 clones, with about 81% occurring only once. The sequencing sample was made of peripheral blood. The receptors here all came from a human donor in a cohort sampled during active COVID-19.

The chain joins TRBV5-1 to TRBJ2-7; D is ambiguous. Trimming removed 2 bases at V and 0 bases at J, with 21 bases between. The CDR3 loop spans 18 amino acids. CDR1 is SGHRS and CDR2 is YFSETQ in the germline V gene. DNA for the CDR3: TGCGCCAGCAGCTTTGAGGTAGCCTCGACCTTAAGCTCCTACGAGCAGTACTTC. It is translated as CASSFEVASTLSSYEQYF.

The genes are TRBV2 and TRBJ2-7; 9 bases fit TRBD1. V shed 8 bases and J 2 bases; nucleotides not matched to a gene: 4. Germline CDR1 reads SNHLY; CDR2 reads FYNNEI. This CDR3 has 13 amino acids. This chain's CDR3 is CASERDRAYEQYV. The CDR3, as DNA: TGTGCCAGCGAGCGGGACAGGGCCTACGAGCAGTACGTC.

The chain has TRBV7-3 and TRBJ2-3; the match to TRBD2 covers 13 bases. The CDR3 contains 16 residues. After removal of 5 bases from V and 6 bases from J, the junction contained 8 bases not matched to a gene. From germline, CDR1 is SGHTA and CDR2 FQGTGA. CDR3 in amino acids: CASSLGTSGTVDTQYF. The CDR3 DNA is TGTGCCAGCAGCCTTGGGACTAGCGGGACGGTGGATACGCAGTATTTT.

The V and J genes are TRBV2 and TRBJ1-2, with 7 bases lining up with TRBD1. The CDR3 consists of 16 residues. The germline gives CDR1 SNHLY, CDR2 FYNNEI. The trim removed 4 bases at V and 1 base at J, leaving 9 bases unmatched. This chain's CDR3 is CASSGRDSTFNYGYTF. The CDR3 DNA reads TGTGCCAGCAGTGGGCGGGACAGCACCTTTAACTATGGCTACACCTTC.

This chain joins TRBV7-2 and TRBJ2-7; maybe TRBD2 (6 bases). Germline loops: CDR1 SGHTA, CDR2 FQGNSA. The CDR3 loop spans 15 amino acids. The germline V and J ends were trimmed by 5 bases and 1 base, with 15 bases remaining between them. The CDR3 reads CASSLGGTLSYEQYF. CDR3 in DNA: TGTGCCAGCAGCCTCGGGGGTACCCTATCCTACGAGCAGTACTTC.

This clone was picked up one time. The chain carries TRBV6-6 and TRBJ2-7; 10 bases are a match to TRBD1. CDR1 and CDR2 (germline): MNHNY, SVGAGI (reference sequence). The CDR3 has 15 residues. V lost 7 bases to trimming and J lost 4 bases; unmatched junction nucleotides: 10. The DNA of the CDR3 is TGTGCCAGCAAAAACCGACAGGGGGCCCCTTACGAGCAGTACGTC. This gives the protein CASKNRQGAPYEQYV.

This chain connects TRBV7-2 to TRBJ1-3; tentative D call: TRBD1 (6 bases). V gave up 6 bases and J gave up 0 bases, with 12 bases separating them. Germline CDR1 SGHTA, CDR2 FQGNSA. The CDR3 runs to 15 residues. CDR3: CASRPGHRSGNTIYF. In nucleotides, the CDR3 is TGTGCCAGCAGACCGGGACACCGCTCTGGAAACACCATATATTTT.

The rearrangement links TRBV19 to TRBJ1-3; D call uncertain. Germline V lookup: CDR1 LNHDA, CDR2 SQIVND (reference sequence). The CDR3 covers 15 residues. V was shortened by 5 bases and J by 4 bases, with 15 bases between the two germline ends. CDR3 residues: CASSLRGSAGNTIYF. The CDR3 coding sequence is TGTGCCAGTAGTCTCCGGGGTTCGGCGGGAAACACCATATATTTT.

The chain joins TRBV6-1 to TRBJ2-7, with D possibly matching TRBD2 (6 bases). This CDR3 has 16 amino acids. V lost 2 bases, J lost 6 bases, and 20 bases lay in between. Germline V CDR1 and CDR2: MNHNS, SASEGT. CDR3 sequence (DNA): TGTGCCAGCAGTGAAATGTCCGTAGGAGGGTTCAGCGAGCAGTACTTC. Protein product: CASSEMSVGGFSEQYF.

V and J are TRBV5-4 and TRBJ1-4; tentatively, D is TRBD1 (6 bases). The CDR3 is 14 amino acids. The V gene lost 3 bases and the J gene lost 7 bases, with 13 bases spanning the gap. Germline CDR1 is SGHNT and CDR2 is YYREEE (reference sequence). CDR3: CASSSQGWGEKLFF. The DNA of the CDR3 is TGTGCCAGCAGCTCCCAGGGGTGGGGTGAAAAACTGTTTTTT.

The chain uses TRBV9 and TRBJ2-3, with 8 bases matching TRBD2. The CDR3 runs 16 residues. Germline loops: CDR1 SGDLS, CDR2 YYNGEE. J lost 6 bases, V lost 0 bases, and 9 bases had no gene match. CDR3 coding DNA: TGTGCCAGCAGCGTAGCAGCGGGGGCTGATTGGGATACGCAGTATTTT. Residues: CASSVAAGADWDTQYF. Complete variable domain (other parts from reference TRBV9 and TRBJ2-3): DSGVTQTPKHLITATGQRVTLRCSPRSGDLSVYWYQQSLDQGLQFLIQYYNGEERAKGNILERFSAQQFPDLHSELNLSSLELGDSALYFCASSVAAGADWDTQYFGPGTRLTVL.

The chain recombines TRBV5-6 with TRBJ2-7; no firm D call. The CDR3 loop spans 11 amino acids. The germline V gene has CDR1 SGHDT and CDR2 YYEEEE. V gave up 5 bases and J gave up 6 bases, with 9 bases separating them. CDR3 sequence reads: CASSNEVEQYF. The DNA for the CDR3 is TGTGCCAGCAGTAATGAGGTCGAGCAGTACTTC.

The chain combines TRBV5-1 with TRBJ2-3; 7 bases are shared with TRBD2. The CDR3 extends over 14 amino acids. The germline CDR1 and CDR2 sequences are SGHRS and YFSETQ. Germline trimming cut 3 bases from V and 9 bases from J; bases unmatched to any gene: 10. In nucleotides, the CDR3 is TGCGCCAGCAGCTCCGGGACTACCAAGGGGACGCAGTATTTT. It codes for CASSSGTTKGTQYF.

The V gene is TRBV6-6, the J gene TRBJ1-2; D perhaps matches TRBD1 (5 bases). The CDR3 covers 14 residues. In germline, CDR1 is MNHNY, CDR2 SVGAGI (reference sequence). The germline V and J ends were trimmed by 5 bases and 7 bases, with 17 bases remaining between them. CDR3 bases: TGTGCCAGCAGTAAAAGACTAGACGGGGCTGGCTACACCTTC. This translates into CASSKRLDGAGYTF.

The chain links TRBV10-3 to TRBJ1-1; D is possibly TRBD1 (6 bases). This CDR3 has 16 amino acids. Trimming cost V 2 bases and J 6 bases, with 19 bases left between them. Germline loops: CDR1 ENHRY, CDR2 SYGVKD. The CDR3: CAISESRTGYGSEAFF. CDR3 nucleotide sequence: TGTGCCATCAGTGAGAGTCGAACAGGGTACGGGTCTGAAGCTTTCTTT.

The chain uses TRBV3-1 (or the pseudogene TRBV3-2) and TRBJ2-1; 10 bases agree with TRBD2. This CDR3 comprises 14 residues. The J segment lost 7 bases and the V segment lost 4 bases, leaving 4 bases of the junction unmatched. The V gene's germline CDR1 is LGHDT and CDR2 YNNKEL (reference sequence). The DNA of the CDR3 is TGTGCCAGCAGCCGTAGCGGGGGGTGGAATGAGCAGTTCTTC. Protein product: CASSRSGGWNEQFF.

This chain uses TRBV10-2 with TRBJ2-2; perhaps TRBD1 as D (6 bases). CDR3 length: 16 residues. Per the germline V gene, CDR1 is WSHSY and CDR2 is SAAADI. Trimming took 5 bases from V and 4 from J, leaving 17 bases between them. The CDR3 region has the DNA TGCGCCAGCAGTCCACAGGGTCCACGGATCACCGGGGAGCTGTTTTTT. Protein: CASSPQGPRITGELFF.

The chain combines TRBV6-5 with TRBJ2-1; TRBD1 agrees at 10 bases. CDR3 length equals 14 residues. The V gene's germline CDR1 is MNHEY and CDR2 SVGAGI. V lost 7 bases, J lost 7 bases, and 7 bases stayed unmatched. This chain's CDR3 is CASNPGQGSNEQFF. CDR3 bases: TGTGCCAGCAACCCGGGACAGGGGTCGAATGAGCAGTTCTTC.

J is TRBJ2-7 and V is TRBV18, with 7 bases matching TRBD2. Germline lookup yields CDR1 KGHSH and CDR2 LQKENI. This CDR3 has 15 amino acids. V shed 2 bases and J 3 bases; nucleotides not matched to a gene: 7. CDR3 region: CASSPFSAGVYEQYF. The CDR3 region has the DNA TGTGCCAGCTCACCATTTAGCGCGGGAGTCTACGAGCAGTACTTC.

This clone appeared once. The chain couples TRBV5-6 to TRBJ2-3, with D possibly being TRBD2 (5 bases). Germline V gene sequence: CDR1 SGHDT, CDR2 YYEEEE. The CDR3 sequence is 16 residues long. V was trimmed by 4 bases and J by 1 base, leaving 16 bases between them. The CDR3 sequence is CASSQPGNWGTDTQYF. CDR3 DNA: TGTGCCAGCAGCCAGCCGGGGAATTGGGGCACAGATACGCAGTATTTT.

V gene TRBV5-4 combines with J gene TRBJ1-4, with a tentative D call TRBD1 (5 bases). This CDR3 contains 16 residues. Trimming shortened V by 1 base and J by 3 bases, and 13 bases separated the two germline ends. The V gene's germline CDR1 is SGHNT and CDR2 YYREEE (reference sequence). The CDR3, as DNA: TGTGCCAGCAGCTTGACGCAGGGATCTTCTAATGAAAAACTGTTTTTT. Its translation: CASSLTQGSSNEKLFF.

This CDR3 is CASTPTGFDYGYTF. The DNA for the CDR3 is TGTGCCAGCACCCCGACAGGGTTCGACTATGGCTACACCTTC. The chain employs TRBV7-9 and TRBJ1-2; 7 positions agree with TRBD1. V lost 7 bases to trimming and J lost 3 bases; unmatched junction nucleotides: 8. Germline V gives CDR1 SEHNR, CDR2 FQNEAQ (reference sequence). CDR3 length equals 14 residues.